This note documents a single T cell receptor (beta chain) sequence. Its antigen is currently not known. Nothing much larger sits one base from this clone, and base qualities are not available. These data are taken from a study of T cell responses to AZD1222 COVID-19 vaccine (dated by TCRdb to the early 2020s). Turning to the overall study: A total of approximately 240 trial participants underwent TCR sequencing, of whom roughly 210 had received two doses of AZD1222 and around 26 had received two doses of the MenACWY control vaccine. Trial participants were enrolled into age subgroups of 18-55, 56-69 and 70-plus years, which contained roughly 150, 30 and 60 TCR-sequenced participants, respectively. Results the study describes overall, beyond this receptor: Most participants were white British and females outnumbered males, and the authors suggested that clonal diversity may have been underestimated. In the small 56-69-year group, the increase in depth fell short of significance, most likely because of low power. Only five to seven AZD1222 recipients were SARS-CoV-2 seropositive at baseline, limiting conclusions about previously exposed vaccinees. No day 14 peak-response samples were available, so repertoires were characterized only after the peak T cell response. After two AZD1222 doses, spike-specific TCR breadth and depth were significantly higher than at day 0 and than in MenACWY recipients. CD4 TCRs associated with the vaccine covered the entire spike protein, and the dominant responses were in regions 160-218 and 743-854. Epitopes outside the regions mutated in the B.1.351 and B.1.1.7 variants were reportedly recognized by nearly half of the unique spike-specific TCRs.

There are 16 amino acids in the CDR3, from cysteine to phenylalanine inclusive. The entry retains the CDR3 DNA only, 48 bases that are in frame from base 1. The meaning of the sample's time point label: about 28 days (+/-7) after the second vaccine dose. AZD1222 recipients with second doses at about 4 weeks or about 12 weeks were pooled, because spike-specific TCR depth and breadth did not differ between schedules. The vaccinee samples were drawn from two UK trials, COV001 and COV002, one of which was a single-blind randomized controlled phase 2/3 trial testing AZD1222 (ChAdOx1 nCoV-19) in healthy adults. For TCRbeta chain sequencing, PBMC samples from trial participants were taken at day 0 and at day 28 after the second dose. The CDR3 regions of human TCRbeta chains were analyzed by immunosequencing. As for the original processing: TCRs in the repertoires were matched against a reference library of SARS-CoV-2-specific TCRs that had been generated with the MIRA antigen-specificity platform. Breadth was defined as the fraction of unique TCRs that were SARS-CoV-2-associated, and depth was defined as the fraction of total T cells that were SARS-CoV-2-associated. Using the MIRA data, each spike-specific TCR was mapped to the spike region that the TCR reacts to and placed in a CD4 or CD8 class. Log10-transformed breadth and depth values were compared by one-way ANOVA with Sidak's multiple comparisons tests. TCRdb obtained this table from immuneACCESS and retained in-frame rearrangements with V and J assigned. These tables miss some clones; where compared with another copy, unresolved V genes account for less than half of the shortfall, and the remainder is unexplained. V and J calls and clone size are copied from that table; D and trimming were computed from the DNA. This sample has tens of thousands of clones in its table, and roughly 75% of those were observed once. Around 50% of the sample comes from the top ten.

The sequence links TRBV21-1 to TRBJ1-6. TRBV21-1 is flagged as a pseudogene. The sequencing here drew on peripheral blood, taken 28 days after the second AZD1222 dose. The receptor was isolated from an adult who received the AZD1222 COVID-19 vaccine. The CDR3 protein: CASSKGKGRYNSPLHF. The bases are TGTGCCAGCAGCAAAGGGAAGGGGAGGTATAATTCACCCCTCCACTTT.